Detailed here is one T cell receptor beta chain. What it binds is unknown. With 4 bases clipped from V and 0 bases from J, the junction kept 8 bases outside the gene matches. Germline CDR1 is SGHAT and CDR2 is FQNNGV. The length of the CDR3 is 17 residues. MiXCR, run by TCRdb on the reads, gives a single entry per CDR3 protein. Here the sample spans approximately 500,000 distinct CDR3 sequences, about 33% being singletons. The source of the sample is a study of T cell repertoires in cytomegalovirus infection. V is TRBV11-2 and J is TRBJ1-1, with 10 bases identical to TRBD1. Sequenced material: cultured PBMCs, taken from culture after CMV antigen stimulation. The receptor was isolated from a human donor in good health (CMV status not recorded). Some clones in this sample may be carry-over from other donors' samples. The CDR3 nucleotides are TGTGCCAGCAGCTCGACAGGGGGCTTACTCTTGAACACTGAAGCTTTCTTT. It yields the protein CASSSTGGLLLNTEAFF. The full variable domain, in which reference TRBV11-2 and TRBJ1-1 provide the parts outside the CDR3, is EAGVAQSPRYKIIEKRQSVAFWCNPISGHATLYWYQQILGQGPKLLIQFQNNGVVDDSQLPKDRFSAERLKGVDSTLKIQPAKLEDSAVYLCASSSTGGLLLNTEAFFGQGTRLTVV.